The present entry profiles one T cell receptor (beta chain) with its context. The length of the CDR3 is 14 residues. The V end lost 2 bases, the J end lost 1 base, and 8 bases lay between the germline ends. Germline loops: CDR1 MDHEN, CDR2 SYDVKM. The source of the sample is a study of blood T cell repertoires in COVID-19. Study background: Nucleic acid was either cDNA or gDNA, and it came from T cells, B-cell-depleted T cells, or PBMCs.

Repertoires were generated with immunoSEQ multiplex PCR, while TCRdb's copy carries only in-frame clones and drops some. The sample has around 50,000 clones; about 90% are singletons. The TCR comes from a human donor in a cohort sampled during active COVID-19. The material sequenced was peripheral blood. The genes are TRBV28 and TRBJ1-2; possibly TRBD1 for D (6 bases). The CDR3 coding sequence is TGTGCCAGCAGTTTAAACAGGGATAACTATGGCTACACCTTC. This translates into CASSLNRDNYGYTF.